This T cell receptor (beta chain) is from a study of Ad26.COV2.S vaccination and SARS-CoV-2 variants. Study-wide results and limits: Vaccinated individuals (as opposed to placebo recipients) had higher spike-specific TCR breadth.

The treatment is: 15 to 20 received Ad26.COV2.S at low or high dose, single or two shots; 5 received placebo; per-sample allocation not given. Samples were taken on day 63 after the first vaccine or placebo injection. Cohort 1b enrolled adults aged 18-55 years in Boston. Built on an Ad26 vector, the vaccine expressed Wuhan-strain SARS-CoV-2 spike. The repertoire was sequenced with immunoSEQ multiplex PCR; TCRdb's copy has only in-frame clones and lacks some. This table holds about 280,000 clones, approximately 87% found once. Points on this clone: Its matching antigen is unknown.

CDR3 size: 14 residues. V was cut by 4 bases and J by 3 bases, with 9 bases left in between. Germline V gene sequence: CDR1 MGHRA, CDR2 YSYEKL. The V call is TRBV4-1, the J call TRBJ2-2; D is perhaps TRBD1 (6 bases). The receptor was derived from a person aged 18 to 59 who received the Ad26.COV2.S COVID-19 vaccine or a placebo. Sequences were derived from peripheral blood, sampled in a trial of Ad26.COV2.S vaccine versus placebo. The CDR3 bases are TGCGCCAGCAGCCTTAGGGGGTACACCGGGGAGCTGTTTTTT. Translation: CASSLRGYTGELFF.